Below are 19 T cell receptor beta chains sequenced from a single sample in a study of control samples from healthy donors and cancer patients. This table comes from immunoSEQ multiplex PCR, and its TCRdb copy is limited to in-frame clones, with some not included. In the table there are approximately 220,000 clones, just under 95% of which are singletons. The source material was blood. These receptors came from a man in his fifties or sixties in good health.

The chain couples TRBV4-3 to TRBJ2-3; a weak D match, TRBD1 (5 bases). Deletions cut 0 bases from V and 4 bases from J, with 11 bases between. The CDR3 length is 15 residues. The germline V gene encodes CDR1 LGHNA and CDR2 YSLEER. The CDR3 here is CASSQDRTLADTQYF. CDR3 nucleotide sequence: TGCGCCAGCAGCCAAGATAGGACACTTGCAGATACGCAGTATTTT.

In DNA form, the CDR3 reads TGTGCCAGCTCACCACCGTCTAGCGGGGAGGAGCAGTTCTTC. Protein sequence: CASSPPSSGEEQFF. V is TRBV18 and J is TRBJ2-1; 9 bases line up with TRBD2. Germline V gives CDR1 KGHSH, CDR2 LQKENI. This CDR3 region has 14 residues. Losses at the gene ends were 0 bases for V and 10 bases for J; bases not matched to a gene: 4.

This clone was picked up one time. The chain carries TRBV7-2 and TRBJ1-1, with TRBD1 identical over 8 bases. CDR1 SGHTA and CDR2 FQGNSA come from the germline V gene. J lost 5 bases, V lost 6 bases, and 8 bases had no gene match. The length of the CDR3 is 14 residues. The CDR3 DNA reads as TGTGCCAGCAGTTCAGGGGGCGGGCGAACTGAAGCTTTCTTT. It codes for CASSSGGGRTEAFF.

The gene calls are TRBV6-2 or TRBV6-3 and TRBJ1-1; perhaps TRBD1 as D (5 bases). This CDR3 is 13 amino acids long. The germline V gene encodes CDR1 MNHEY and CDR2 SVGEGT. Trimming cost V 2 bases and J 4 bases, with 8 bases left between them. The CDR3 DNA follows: TGTGCCAGCAGTTACGGGGGGGTCACTGAAGCTTTCTTT. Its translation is CASSYGGVTEAFF.

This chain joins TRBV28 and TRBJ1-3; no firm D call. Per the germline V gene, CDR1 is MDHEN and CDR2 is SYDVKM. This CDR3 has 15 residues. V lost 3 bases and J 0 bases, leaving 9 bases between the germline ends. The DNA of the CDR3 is TGTGCCAGCAGTTTGGGCCCGAGCTCTGGAAACACCATATATTTT. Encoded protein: CASSLGPSSGNTIYF.

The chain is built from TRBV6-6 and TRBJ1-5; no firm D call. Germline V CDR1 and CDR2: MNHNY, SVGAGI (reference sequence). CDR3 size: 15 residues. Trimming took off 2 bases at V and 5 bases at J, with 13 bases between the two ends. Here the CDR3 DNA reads TGTGCCAGCAGTTACACTAACCCGGCGTATCAGCCCCAGCATTTT. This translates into CASSYTNPAYQPQHF.

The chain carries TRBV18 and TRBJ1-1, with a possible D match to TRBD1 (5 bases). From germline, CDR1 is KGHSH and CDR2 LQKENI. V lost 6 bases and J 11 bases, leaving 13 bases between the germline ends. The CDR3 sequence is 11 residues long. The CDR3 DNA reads TGTGCCAGCTCTCGACGAGGGGAGGCTTTCTTT. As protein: CASSRRGEAFF.

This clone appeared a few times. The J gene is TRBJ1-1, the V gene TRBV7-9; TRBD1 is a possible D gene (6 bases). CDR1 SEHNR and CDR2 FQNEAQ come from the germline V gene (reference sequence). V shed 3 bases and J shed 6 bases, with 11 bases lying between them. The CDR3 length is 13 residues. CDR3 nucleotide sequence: TGTGCCAGCAGCTTCACACAGGGCGCTGAAGCTTTCTTT. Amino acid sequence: CASSFTQGAEAFF.

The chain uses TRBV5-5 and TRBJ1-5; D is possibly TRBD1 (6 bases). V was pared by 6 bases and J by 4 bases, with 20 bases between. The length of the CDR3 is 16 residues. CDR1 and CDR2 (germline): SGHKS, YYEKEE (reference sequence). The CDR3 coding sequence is TGTGCCAGCACCCCCACGCGAGGGGGAATTAATCAGCCCCAGCATTTT. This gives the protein CASTPTRGGINQPQHF.

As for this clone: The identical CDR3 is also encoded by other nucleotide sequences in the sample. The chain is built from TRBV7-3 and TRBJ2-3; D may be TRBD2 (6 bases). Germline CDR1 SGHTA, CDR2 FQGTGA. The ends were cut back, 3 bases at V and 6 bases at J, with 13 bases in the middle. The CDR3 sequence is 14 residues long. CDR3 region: CASSFGGAGDTQYF. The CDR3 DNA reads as TGTGCCAGCAGCTTTGGAGGGGCGGGCGATACGCAGTATTTT.

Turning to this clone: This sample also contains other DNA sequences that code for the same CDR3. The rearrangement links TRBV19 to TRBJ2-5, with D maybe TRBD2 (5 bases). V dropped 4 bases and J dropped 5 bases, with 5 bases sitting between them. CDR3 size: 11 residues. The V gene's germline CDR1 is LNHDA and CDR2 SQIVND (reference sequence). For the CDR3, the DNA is TGTGCCAGTAGTACGGGGGAGACCCAGTACTTC. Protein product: CASSTGETQYF. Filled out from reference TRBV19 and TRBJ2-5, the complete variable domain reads DGGITQSPKYLFRKEGQNVTLSCEQNLNHDAMYWYRQDPGQGLRLIYYSQIVNDFQKGDIAEGYSVSREKKESFPLTVTSAQKNPTAFYLCASSTGETQYFGPGTRLLVL.

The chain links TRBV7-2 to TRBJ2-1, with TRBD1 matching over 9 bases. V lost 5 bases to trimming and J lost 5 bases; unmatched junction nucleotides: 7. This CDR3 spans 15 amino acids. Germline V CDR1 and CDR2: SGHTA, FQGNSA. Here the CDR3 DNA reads TGTGCCAGCAGCCCGACAGGGGGAGTCAACAATGAGCAGTTCTTC. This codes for CASSPTGGVNNEQFF.

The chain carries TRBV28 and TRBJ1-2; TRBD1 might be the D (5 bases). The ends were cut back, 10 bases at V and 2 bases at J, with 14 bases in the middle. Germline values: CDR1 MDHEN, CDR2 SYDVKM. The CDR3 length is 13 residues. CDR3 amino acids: CAIAGQGNYGYTF. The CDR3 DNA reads TGTGCCATAGCGGGGCAGGGCAACTATGGCTACACCTTC.

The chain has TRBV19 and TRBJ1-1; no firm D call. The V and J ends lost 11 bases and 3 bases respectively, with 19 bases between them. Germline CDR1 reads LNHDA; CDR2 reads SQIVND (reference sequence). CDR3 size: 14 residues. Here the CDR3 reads CAVQRQIGHTEAFF. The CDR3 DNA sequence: TGTGCCGTCCAGAGGCAGATAGGGCACACTGAAGCTTTCTTT.

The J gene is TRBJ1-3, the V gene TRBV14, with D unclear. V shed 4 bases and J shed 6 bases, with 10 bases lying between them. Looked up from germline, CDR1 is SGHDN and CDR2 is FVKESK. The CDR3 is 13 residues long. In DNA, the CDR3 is TGTGCCAGCAGCCGAGTACAGCCAAACACCATATATTTT. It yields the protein CASSRVQPNTIYF.

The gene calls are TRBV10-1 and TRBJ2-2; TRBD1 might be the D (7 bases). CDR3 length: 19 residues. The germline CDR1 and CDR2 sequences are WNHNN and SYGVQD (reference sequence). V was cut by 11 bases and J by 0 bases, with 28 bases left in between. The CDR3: CACTWRGLLSYANTGELFF. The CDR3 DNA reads TGCGCCTGCACGTGGAGGGGGCTCCTTTCCTACGCGAACACCGGGGAGCTGTTTTTT.

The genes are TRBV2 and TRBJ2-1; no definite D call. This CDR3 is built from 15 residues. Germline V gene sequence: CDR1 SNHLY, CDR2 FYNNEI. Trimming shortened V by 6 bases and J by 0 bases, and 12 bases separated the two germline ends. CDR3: CASRTSVNSYNEQFF. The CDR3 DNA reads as TGTGCCAGCAGGACGAGCGTAAACTCCTACAATGAGCAGTTCTTC.

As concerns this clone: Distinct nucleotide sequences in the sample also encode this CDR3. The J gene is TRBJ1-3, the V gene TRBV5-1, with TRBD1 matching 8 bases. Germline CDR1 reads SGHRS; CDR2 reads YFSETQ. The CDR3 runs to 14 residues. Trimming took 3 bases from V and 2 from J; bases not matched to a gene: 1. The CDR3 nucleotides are TGCGCCAGCAGCTCACAGGGGGCTGGAAACACCATATATTTT. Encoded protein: CASSSQGAGNTIYF.

The CDR3 DNA follows: TGTGCCAGCCAGCTCGTGGATGGAACTAGTGAAGCTTTCTTT. Its protein is CASQLVDGTSEAFF. V and J are TRBV5-4 and TRBJ1-1; D remains unclear. The CDR3 is 14 amino acids. V lost 7 bases and J 7 bases, leaving 20 bases between the germline ends. From germline, CDR1 is SGHNT and CDR2 YYREEE (reference sequence).